A single T cell receptor beta chain is shown here with its context. Antigen: not known. The authors drew 2 to 2.5 ml of blood from each donor. The entry originates in a study of monozygotic twins with inflammatory bowel disease. The team made cDNA by running eight separate reactions for each sample. UMIs that had a 6-nucleotide sample barcode were put in using template switching. TCRdb reprocessed the 5' RACE reads and keeps a single row for each CDR3 protein, giving no DNA. The ten top clones account for 2% to 2.5%, within a sample of approximately 400,000 distinct CDR3 sequences. General observations from the study: Repertoire similarity did not separate concordant from discordant twins, possibly from limited power.

The sequencing sample was made of blood. This clonotype was sampled from a human donor with ulcerative colitis or Crohn's disease, or a healthy co-twin of an affected twin (not recorded which).

The chain's CDR3 is CATPRMGEGRGLEQYF. The chain is built from TRBV24-1 and TRBJ2-7; no DNA is available, so the TRBD1 call from TCRdb remains unchecked. Germline CDR1 KGHDR, CDR2 SFDVKD. The CDR3 sequence is 16 residues long.